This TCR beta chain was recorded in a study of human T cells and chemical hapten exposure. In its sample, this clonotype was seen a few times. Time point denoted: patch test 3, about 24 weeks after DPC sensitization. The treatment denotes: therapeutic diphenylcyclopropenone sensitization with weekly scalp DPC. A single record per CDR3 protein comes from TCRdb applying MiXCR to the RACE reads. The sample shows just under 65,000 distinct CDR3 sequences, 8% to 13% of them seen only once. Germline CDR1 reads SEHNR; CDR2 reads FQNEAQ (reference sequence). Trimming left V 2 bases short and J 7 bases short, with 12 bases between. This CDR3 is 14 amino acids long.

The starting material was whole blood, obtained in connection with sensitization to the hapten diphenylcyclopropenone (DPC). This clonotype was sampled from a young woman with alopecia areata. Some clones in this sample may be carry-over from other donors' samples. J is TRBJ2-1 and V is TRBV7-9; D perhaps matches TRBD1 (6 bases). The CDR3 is CASSLWTEGNEQFF. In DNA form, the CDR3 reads TGTGCCAGCAGCTTATGGACAGAGGGGAATGAGCAGTTCTTC.